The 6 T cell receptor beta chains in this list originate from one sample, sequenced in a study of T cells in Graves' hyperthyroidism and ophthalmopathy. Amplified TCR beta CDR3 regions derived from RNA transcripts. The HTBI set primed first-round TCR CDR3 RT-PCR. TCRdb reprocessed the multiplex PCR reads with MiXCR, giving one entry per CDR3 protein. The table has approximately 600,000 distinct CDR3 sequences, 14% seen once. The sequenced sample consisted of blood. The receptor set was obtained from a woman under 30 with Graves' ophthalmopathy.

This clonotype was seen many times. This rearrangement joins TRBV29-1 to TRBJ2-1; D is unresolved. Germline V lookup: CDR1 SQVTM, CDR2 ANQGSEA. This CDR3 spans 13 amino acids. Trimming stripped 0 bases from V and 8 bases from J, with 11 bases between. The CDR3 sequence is CSVEDPLSYEQFF. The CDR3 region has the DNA TGCAGCGTTGAAGATCCTTTATCATATGAGCAGTTCTTC.

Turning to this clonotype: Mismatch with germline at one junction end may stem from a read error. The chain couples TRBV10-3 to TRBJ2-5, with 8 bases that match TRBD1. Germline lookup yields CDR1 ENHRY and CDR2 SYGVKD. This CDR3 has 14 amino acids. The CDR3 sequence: CAISEGQGYETQCF. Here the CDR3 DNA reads TGTGCCATCAGTGAGGGACAGGGTTACGAGACCCAGTGCTTC.

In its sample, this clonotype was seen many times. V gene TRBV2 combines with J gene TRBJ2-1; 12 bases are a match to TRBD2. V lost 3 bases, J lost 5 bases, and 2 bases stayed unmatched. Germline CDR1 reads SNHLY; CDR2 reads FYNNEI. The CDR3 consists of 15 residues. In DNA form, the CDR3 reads TGTGCCAGCAGTGAGACTAGCGGGAGAAACAATGAGCAGTTCTTC. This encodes CASSETSGRNNEQFF.

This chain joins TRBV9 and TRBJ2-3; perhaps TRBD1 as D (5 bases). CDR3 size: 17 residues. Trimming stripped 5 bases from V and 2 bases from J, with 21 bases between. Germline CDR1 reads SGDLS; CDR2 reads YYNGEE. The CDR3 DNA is TGTGCCAGCAGTTACCCACCCCTACAGGATGTCACAGATACGCAGTATTTT. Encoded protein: CASSYPPLQDVTDTQYF. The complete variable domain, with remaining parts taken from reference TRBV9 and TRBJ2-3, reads DSGVTQTPKHLITATGQRVTLRCSPRSGDLSVYWYQQSLDQGLQFLIQYYNGEERAKGNILERFSAQQFPDLHSELNLSSLELGDSALYFCASSYPPLQDVTDTQYFGPGTRLTVL.

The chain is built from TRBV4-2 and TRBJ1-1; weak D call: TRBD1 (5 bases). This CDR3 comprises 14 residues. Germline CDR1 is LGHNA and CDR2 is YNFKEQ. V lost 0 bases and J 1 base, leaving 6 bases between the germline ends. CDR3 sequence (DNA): TGTGCCAGCAGCCAAGAACAGGCGAACACTGAAGCTTTCTTT. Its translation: CASSQEQANTEAFF.

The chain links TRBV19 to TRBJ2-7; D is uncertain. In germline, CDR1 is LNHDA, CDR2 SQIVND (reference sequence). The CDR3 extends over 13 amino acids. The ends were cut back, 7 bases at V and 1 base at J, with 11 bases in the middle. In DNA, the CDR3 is TGTGCCAGTACCGCCGGCGGTTCCTACGAGCAGTACTTC. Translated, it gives CASTAGGSYEQYF.